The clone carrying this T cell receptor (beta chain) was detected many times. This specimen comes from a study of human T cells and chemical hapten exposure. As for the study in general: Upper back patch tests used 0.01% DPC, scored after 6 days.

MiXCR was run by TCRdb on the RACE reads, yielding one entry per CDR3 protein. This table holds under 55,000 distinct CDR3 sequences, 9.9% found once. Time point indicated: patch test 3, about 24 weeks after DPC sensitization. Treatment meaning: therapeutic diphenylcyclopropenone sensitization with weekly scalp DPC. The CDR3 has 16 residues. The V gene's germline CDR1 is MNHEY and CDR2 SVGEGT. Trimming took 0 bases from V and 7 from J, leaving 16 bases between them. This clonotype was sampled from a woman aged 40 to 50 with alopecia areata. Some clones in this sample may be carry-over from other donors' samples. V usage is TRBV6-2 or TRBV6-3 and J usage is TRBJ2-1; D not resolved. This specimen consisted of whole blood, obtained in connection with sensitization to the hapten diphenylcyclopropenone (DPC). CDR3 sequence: CASSYSTGPKSNEQFF. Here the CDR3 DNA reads TGTGCCAGCAGTTACTCGACTGGACCCAAGAGTAATGAGCAGTTCTTC.